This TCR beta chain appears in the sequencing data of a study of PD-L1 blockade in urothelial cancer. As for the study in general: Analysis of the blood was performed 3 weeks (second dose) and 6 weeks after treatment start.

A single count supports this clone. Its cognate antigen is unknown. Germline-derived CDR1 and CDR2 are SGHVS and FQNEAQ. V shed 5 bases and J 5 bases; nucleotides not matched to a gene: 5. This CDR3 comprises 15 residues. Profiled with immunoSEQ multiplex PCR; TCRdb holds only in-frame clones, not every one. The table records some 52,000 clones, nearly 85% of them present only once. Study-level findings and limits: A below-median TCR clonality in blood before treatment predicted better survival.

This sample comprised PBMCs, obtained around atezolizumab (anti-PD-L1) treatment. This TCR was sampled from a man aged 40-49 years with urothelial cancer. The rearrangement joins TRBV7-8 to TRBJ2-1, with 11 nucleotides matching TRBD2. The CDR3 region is CASSQTSGNHNEQFF. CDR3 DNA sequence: TGTGCCAGCAGCCAGACTAGCGGGAACCACAATGAGCAGTTCTTC.